Presented here are 30 T cell receptor beta chains from one specimen sequenced in a study of cytomegalovirus exposure and HLA in healthy donors. 60 Vbeta and 13 Jbeta primers were used in PCR. Only in-frame clones appear in the TCRdb table, and some are missing; sequencing was by immunoSEQ multiplex PCR. The sample records about 180,000 clones, around 77% being singletons. The specimen was PBMCs. These TCRs come from a man aged 60-69 years in good health and CMV-seronegative.

The rearrangement links TRBV6-5 to TRBJ2-3; D unresolved. Trimming pared 7 bases from V and 1 base from J, leaving 9 bases between. Per germline, CDR1 MNHEY and CDR2 SVGAGI. There are 13 residues in the CDR3. CDR3: CASTPPGTDTQYF. The CDR3 bases are TGTGCCAGCACCCCGCCAGGCACAGATACGCAGTATTTT.

Worth noting for this clone: Sequence at one end of the junction differs from germline and may be a read error. The chain couples TRBV7-7 to TRBJ2-7; no firm D call. The CDR3 length is 14 residues. Germline V gives CDR1 SSHAT, CDR2 FNYEAQ (reference sequence). The CDR3 nucleotides are TGTGCTAGCAGCCCCGACTTGAGCTCCTACGAGCAGTACTTC. Protein product: CASSPDLSSYEQYF.

A single count supports this clone. This chain uses TRBV2 with TRBJ1-3; 7 positions agree with TRBD1. The CDR3 contains 16 residues. The ends lost 6 bases at V and 0 bases at J; junction bases unmatched: 8. Germline V lookup: CDR1 SNHLY, CDR2 FYNNEI. The CDR3 nucleotides are TGTGCCAGCAGCCATGACAGGGACAGCTCTGGAAACACCATATATTTT. Its protein product is CASSHDRDSSGNTIYF.

This sequence joins TRBV29-1 and TRBJ1-1; possible D gene TRBD1, 6 bases. Germline assignment: CDR1 SQVTM and CDR2 ANQGSEA. The germline V and J ends were trimmed by 7 bases and 4 bases, with 19 bases remaining between them. This CDR3 region has 14 residues. CDR3 sequence (DNA): TGCAGCGCAACAGACAGGTTACCTGGCACTGAAGCTTTCTTT. Its translation: CSATDRLPGTEAFF.

The chain links TRBV4-2 to TRBJ2-1; TRBD1 aligns across 7 bases. After removal of 1 base from V and 4 bases from J, the junction contained 7 bases not matched to a gene. The CDR3 has 16 amino acids. The germline V gene encodes CDR1 LGHNA and CDR2 YNFKEQ. Written as DNA, the CDR3 is TGTGCCAGCAGCCAAGCGAACCGGGGACAGTACAATGAGCAGTTCTTC. It codes for CASSQANRGQYNEQFF.

The chain uses TRBV27 and TRBJ1-2; 9 nucleotides line up with TRBD1. V lost 5 bases, J lost 4 bases, and 5 bases stayed unmatched. Germline loops: CDR1 MNHEY, CDR2 SMNVEV (reference sequence). The CDR3 covers 14 residues. CDR3 protein: CASSLTGGGYGYTF. CDR3 bases: TGTGCCAGCAGTCTTACAGGGGGCGGCTATGGCTACACCTTC.

On this clone itself: A junction end diverges from the germline sequence, so it may reflect a read error. The chain recombines TRBV28 with TRBJ1-2; a possible D gene is TRBD1 (6 bases). The CDR3 contains 13 residues. Germline lookup yields CDR1 MDHEN and CDR2 SYDVKM. CDR3 DNA sequence: TGTGCCAGCGCCGGGACACCCCACTATGGCTACCCCTTC. Translating it yields CASAGTPHYGYPF.

V usage is TRBV2 and J usage is TRBJ1-2; D possibly corresponds to TRBD1 (6 bases). Per germline, CDR1 SNHLY and CDR2 FYNNEI. Trimming left V 1 base short and J 4 bases short, with 22 bases between. CDR3 length equals 18 residues. CDR3 nucleotides: TGTGCCAGCAGTGAAGGGGAACAGGGCAATTTCGGATCCTATGGCTACACCTTC. It yields the protein CASSEGEQGNFGSYGYTF.

V is TRBV18 and J is TRBJ1-5; 10 nucleotides align to TRBD1. V was clipped by 5 bases and J by 6 bases; unmatched bases: 4. The CDR3 covers 14 residues. From germline, CDR1 is KGHSH and CDR2 LQKENI. The CDR3 DNA follows: TGTGCCAGCTCAGGGGGACAGGGGACTCAGCCCCAGCATTTT. Translating gives CASSGGQGTQPQHF. The full variable domain, its missing parts supplied by reference TRBV18 and TRBJ1-5, is NAGVMQNPRHLVRRRGQEARLRCSPMKGHSHVYWYRQLPEEGLKFMVYLQKENIIDESGMPKERFSAEFPKEGPSILRIQQVVRGDSAAYFCASSGGQGTQPQHFGDGTRLSIL.

This clone was seen once. The V and J genes are TRBV7-2 and TRBJ2-3; D is uncertain. The V gene's germline CDR1 is SGHTA and CDR2 FQGNSA. Trimming pared 3 bases from V and 1 base from J, leaving 20 bases between. This CDR3 has 18 residues. CDR3 coding DNA: TGTGCCAGCAGCTTGAAGTCTGGTGGCGGAGTGGGCACAGATACGCAGTATTTT. It codes for CASSLKSGGGVGTDTQYF.

The chain is built from TRBV29-1 and TRBJ2-5; weak D call: TRBD1 (7 bases). The CDR3 sequence is 16 residues long. V lost 1 base to trimming and J lost 5 bases, with 20 bases between them. Germline V gene sequence: CDR1 SQVTM, CDR2 ANQGSEA. CDR3 coding DNA: TGCAGCGTTGAAGGGCGACAGGGTGCTGGGGGGGAGACCCAGTACTTC. It translates to CSVEGRQGAGGETQYF.

This clone was seen just once. J is TRBJ2-7 and V is TRBV5-1, with 12 bases lining up with TRBD2. The length of the CDR3 is 16 residues. The V segment lost 1 base and the J segment 0 bases; nucleotides outside the gene matches: 2. From germline, CDR1 is SGHRS and CDR2 YFSETQ. The CDR3 here is CASSLSSGGASYEQYF. CDR3 sequence (DNA): TGCGCCAGCAGCTTGTCTAGCGGGGGGGCCTCCTACGAGCAGTACTTC.

This clone came up a few times. This chain connects TRBV5-4 to TRBJ2-5, with a weak D call TRBD1 (6 bases). The CDR3 consists of 15 residues. The germline V gene has CDR1 SGHNT and CDR2 YYREEE (reference sequence). The V gene lost 3 bases and the J gene lost 0 bases, with 12 bases spanning the gap. The CDR3 loop is CASSSTGIDQETQYF. CDR3 coding DNA: TGTGCCAGCAGCTCTACAGGGATCGACCAAGAGACCCAGTACTTC. Combining the CDR3 with reference TRBV5-4 and TRBJ2-5 gives the whole variable domain ETGVTQSPTHLIKTRGQQVTLRCSSQSGHNTVSWYQQALGQGPQFIFQYYREEENGRGNFPPRFSGLQFPNYSSELNVNALELDDSALYLCASSSTGIDQETQYFGPGTRLLVL.

As for this clone: The junction does not match germline at one end; this may be a read error. The V call is TRBV29-1, the J call TRBJ1-2; TRBD1 matches 8 bases. In germline, CDR1 is SQVTM, CDR2 ANQGSEA. The CDR3 has 12 residues. Here the CDR3 DNA reads TGCAGCGTTGTGGACAGGGAGTATGGCTACCCCTTC. Protein: CSVVDREYGYPF.

The genes are TRBV10-1 and TRBJ1-2; D call uncertain. The germline V and J ends were trimmed by 6 bases and 2 bases, with 10 bases remaining between them. The germline V gene has CDR1 WNHNN and CDR2 SYGVQD (reference sequence). CDR3 length equals 13 residues. The CDR3 spells CASSLGENYGYTF. CDR3 in DNA: TGCGCCAGCAGCCTCGGAGAGAACTATGGCTACACCTTC.

CDR3: CASSPRTGKGTGELFF. CDR3 bases: TGTGCCAGCAGTCCGCGGACAGGGAAAGGGACCGGGGAGCTGTTTTTT. The chain recombines TRBV27 with TRBJ2-2, with 8 positions matching TRBD1. Germline trimming cut 5 bases from V and 5 bases from J; bases unmatched to any gene: 10. Looked up from germline, CDR1 is MNHEY and CDR2 is SMNVEV (reference sequence). This CDR3 is built from 16 residues.

The chain couples TRBV27 to TRBJ2-7; 7 bases are shared with TRBD2. Germline V gene sequence: CDR1 MNHEY, CDR2 SMNVEV (reference sequence). The CDR3 has 15 amino acids. Germline trimming cut 2 bases from V and 4 bases from J; bases unmatched to any gene: 8. For the CDR3, the DNA is TGTGCCAGCAGTTTAAGGGGCGGGAGTATTTACGAGCAGTACTTC. Translation: CASSLRGGSIYEQYF.

This chain links TRBV5-5 with TRBJ1-5; tentatively, D is TRBD1 (5 bases). Germline V CDR1 and CDR2: SGHKS, YYEKEE (reference sequence). V lost 1 base and J lost 0, with 17 bases in between. The CDR3 runs 18 residues. The CDR3, as DNA: TGTGCCAGCAGCTTGAGGGACGCGGGGTTATATAGCAATCAGCCCCAGCATTTT. This codes for CASSLRDAGLYSNQPQHF.

The chain is built from TRBV7-6 and TRBJ1-4, with D uncertain. Trimming stripped 3 bases from V and 3 bases from J, with 20 bases between. Germline values: CDR1 SGHVS, CDR2 FNYEAQ. There are 18 residues in the CDR3. This chain's CDR3 is CASSLFGESPHSNEKLFF. The DNA for the CDR3 is TGTGCCAGCAGCTTGTTCGGGGAGTCCCCTCATTCTAATGAAAAACTGTTTTTT.

The chain combines TRBV9 with TRBJ1-2; TRBD1 matches 8 bases. This CDR3 is 15 amino acids long. Germline trimming cut 4 bases from V and 2 bases from J; bases unmatched to any gene: 7. Germline assignment: CDR1 SGDLS and CDR2 YYNGEE. In DNA form, the CDR3 reads TGTGCCAGCAGCACTCCGGGACAGGAGAACTATGGCTACACCTTC. Residues: CASSTPGQENYGYTF.

The chain combines TRBV11-3 with TRBJ2-3; a possible D gene is TRBD1 (6 bases). Germline values: CDR1 SGHNT, CDR2 YENEEA. The CDR3 runs to 16 residues. V lost 5 bases to trimming and J lost 1 base, with 16 bases between them. CDR3 loop: CASSKRGSSGTDTQYF. CDR3 nucleotides: TGTGCCAGCAGCAAGAGGGGGTCGTCAGGCACAGATACGCAGTATTTT.

A single count supports this clone. The J gene is TRBJ1-2, the V gene TRBV4-2; weak D call: TRBD1 (6 bases). Germline values: CDR1 LGHNA, CDR2 YNFKEQ. Trimming cost V 5 bases and J 4 bases, with 11 bases left between them. This CDR3 is 13 amino acids long. The DNA for the CDR3 is TGTGCCAGCAGCTCCACAGGGTCCTATGGCTACACCTTC. It yields the protein CASSSTGSYGYTF.

This sequence joins TRBV18 and TRBJ1-1; tentatively, D is TRBD1 (6 bases). The CDR3 runs 15 residues. V lost 3 bases and J lost 1, with 12 bases in between. CDR1 KGHSH and CDR2 LQKENI come from the germline V gene. The CDR3 coding sequence is TGTGCCAGCTCACCTTTACGGGACACGAACACTGAAGCTTTCTTT. This sequence encodes CASSPLRDTNTEAFF.

With regard to this clone: One junction end disagrees with the germline gene, perhaps due to a read error. The CDR3 spells CASSTTGVAGYPF. CDR3 sequence (DNA): TGTGCCAGCAGCACCACAGGGGTGGCTGGCTACCCCTTC. The chain couples TRBV9 to TRBJ1-2; 7 positions agree with TRBD1. CDR3 size: 13 residues. Germline V gives CDR1 SGDLS, CDR2 YYNGEE.

The chain uses TRBV27 and TRBJ2-5; TRBD2 matches at 9 bases. The germline CDR1 and CDR2 sequences are MNHEY and SMNVEV (reference sequence). CDR3 size: 17 residues. V shed 0 bases and J 5 bases; nucleotides not matched to a gene: 10. CDR3 sequence reads: CASSLSKIAGAGETQYF. The CDR3 nucleotides are TGTGCCAGCAGTTTATCAAAGATAGCGGGGGCCGGGGAGACCCAGTACTTC.

The chain carries TRBV5-6 and TRBJ2-7, with TRBD1 matching 7 bases. Germline loops: CDR1 SGHDT, CDR2 YYEEEE. This CDR3 is 15 amino acids long. Germline trimming cut 5 bases from V and 2 bases from J; bases unmatched to any gene: 10. CDR3 nucleotides: TGTGCCAGCAGACTAAGGGGACAGACCCCCTACGAGCAGTACTTC. This gives the protein CASRLRGQTPYEQYF.

The rearrangement uses TRBV2 and TRBJ2-2, with D tentatively TRBD2 (6 bases). This CDR3 has 17 amino acids. Trimming left V 6 bases short and J 2 bases short, with 19 bases between. Germline assignment: CDR1 SNHLY and CDR2 FYNNEI. The CDR3 nucleotides are TGTGCCAGCAGGACCCCGGGGGTCAGGGCCAACACCGGGGAGCTGTTTTTT. This gives the protein CASRTPGVRANTGELFF.

V and J are TRBV5-4 and TRBJ2-2; no definite D call. Trimming pared 2 bases from V and 2 bases from J, leaving 10 bases between. The CDR3 totals 15 residues. Looked up from germline, CDR1 is SGHNT and CDR2 is YYREEE (reference sequence). CDR3 in DNA: TGTGCCAGCAGCTTATCCGCAGGCAACACCGGGGAGCTGTTTTTT. Its translation is CASSLSAGNTGELFF. The full variable domain, rest sourced from reference TRBV5-4 and TRBJ2-2, is ETGVTQSPTHLIKTRGQQVTLRCSSQSGHNTVSWYQQALGQGPQFIFQYYREEENGRGNFPPRFSGLQFPNYSSELNVNALELDDSALYLCASSLSAGNTGELFFGEGSRLTVL.

The J gene is TRBJ2-3, the V gene TRBV7-9; TRBD2 matches at 9 bases. The V gene end was trimmed by 3 bases and the J gene end by 3 bases; junction bases not matched to a gene: 1. Germline V gives CDR1 SEHNR, CDR2 FQNEAQ (reference sequence). CDR3 length: 14 residues. The CDR3 DNA reads TGTGCCAGCAGCTTGACTAGCGGAACAGATACGCAGTATTTT. Amino acid sequence: CASSLTSGTDTQYF.

The chain carries TRBV5-1 and TRBJ2-7; the match to TRBD1 covers 9 bases. V shed 4 bases and J 6 bases; nucleotides not matched to a gene: 11. CDR1 is SGHRS and CDR2 is YFSETQ in the germline V gene. The CDR3 is made up of 15 amino acids. In DNA form, the CDR3 reads TGCGCCAGCAGCGGGGGCGGGGGACAGGGAGGCGAGCAGTACTTC. Its protein is CASSGGGGQGGEQYF. The entire variable domain, with the rest obtained from reference TRBV5-1 and TRBJ2-7, is as follows: KAGVTQTPRYLIKTRGQQVTLSCSPISGHRSVSWYQQTPGQGLQFLFEYFSETQRNKGNFPGRFSGRQFSNSRSEMNVSTLELGDSALYLCASSGGGGQGGEQYFGPGTRLTVT.